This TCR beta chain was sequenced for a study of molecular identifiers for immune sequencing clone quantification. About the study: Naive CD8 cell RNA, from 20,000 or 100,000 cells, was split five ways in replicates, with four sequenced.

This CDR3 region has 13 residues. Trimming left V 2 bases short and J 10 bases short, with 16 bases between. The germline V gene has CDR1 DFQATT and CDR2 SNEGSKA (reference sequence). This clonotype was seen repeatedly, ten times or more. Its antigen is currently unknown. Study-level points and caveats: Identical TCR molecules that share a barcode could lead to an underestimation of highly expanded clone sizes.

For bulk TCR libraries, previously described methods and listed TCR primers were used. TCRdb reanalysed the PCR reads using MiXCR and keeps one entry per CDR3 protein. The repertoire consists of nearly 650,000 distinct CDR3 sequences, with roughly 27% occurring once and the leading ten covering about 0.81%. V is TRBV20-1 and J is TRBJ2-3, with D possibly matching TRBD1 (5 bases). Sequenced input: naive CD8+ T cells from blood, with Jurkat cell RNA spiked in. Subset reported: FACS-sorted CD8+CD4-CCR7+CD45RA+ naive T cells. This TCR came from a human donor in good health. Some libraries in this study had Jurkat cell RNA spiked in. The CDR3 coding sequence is TGCAGTGCTAGAATAGGCAGGGCTCATTCGCAGTATTTT. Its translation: CSARIGRAHSQYF.